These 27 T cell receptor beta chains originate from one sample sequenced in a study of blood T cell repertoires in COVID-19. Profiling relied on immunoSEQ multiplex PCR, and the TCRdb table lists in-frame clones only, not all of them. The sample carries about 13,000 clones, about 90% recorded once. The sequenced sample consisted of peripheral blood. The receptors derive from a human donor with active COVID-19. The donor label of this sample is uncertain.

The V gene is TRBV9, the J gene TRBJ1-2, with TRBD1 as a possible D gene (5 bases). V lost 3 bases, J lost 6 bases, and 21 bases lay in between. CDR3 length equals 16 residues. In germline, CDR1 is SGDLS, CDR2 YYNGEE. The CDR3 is CASSAPVAGMPDGYTF. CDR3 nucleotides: TGTGCCAGCAGCGCCCCTGTGGCAGGGATGCCGGATGGCTACACCTTC.

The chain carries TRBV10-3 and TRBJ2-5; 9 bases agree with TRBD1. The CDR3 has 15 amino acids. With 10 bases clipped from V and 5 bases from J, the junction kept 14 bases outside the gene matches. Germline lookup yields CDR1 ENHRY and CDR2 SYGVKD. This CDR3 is CATSTGTGSMETQYF. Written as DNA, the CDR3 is TGTGCCACCTCGACCGGGACAGGGAGCATGGAGACCCAGTACTTC.

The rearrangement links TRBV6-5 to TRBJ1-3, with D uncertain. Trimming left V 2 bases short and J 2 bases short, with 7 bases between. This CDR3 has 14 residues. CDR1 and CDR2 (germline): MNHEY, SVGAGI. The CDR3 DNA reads TGTGCCAGCAGTTACCGGGGAACTGGAAACACCATATATTTT. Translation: CASSYRGTGNTIYF.

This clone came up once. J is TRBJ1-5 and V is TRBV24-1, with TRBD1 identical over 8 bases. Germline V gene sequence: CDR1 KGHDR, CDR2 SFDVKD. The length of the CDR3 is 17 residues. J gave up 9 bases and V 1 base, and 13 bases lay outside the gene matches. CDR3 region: CATSDLEQGGPRGPQHF. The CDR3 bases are TGTGCCACCAGTGATTTAGAACAGGGGGGCCCCCGAGGGCCCCAGCATTTT.

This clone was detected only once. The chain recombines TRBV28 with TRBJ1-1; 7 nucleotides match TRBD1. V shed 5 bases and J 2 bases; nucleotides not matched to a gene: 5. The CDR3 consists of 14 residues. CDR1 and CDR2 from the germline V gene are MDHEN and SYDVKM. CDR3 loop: CASSPGQANTEAFF. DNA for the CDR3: TGTGCCAGCAGTCCAGGACAGGCCAACACTGAAGCTTTCTTT.

CDR3: CASSPEQGWGYTF. The CDR3 DNA reads as TGTGCCAGCTCACCCGAACAGGGTTGGGGCTACACCTTC. The chain recombines TRBV18 with TRBJ1-2; maybe TRBD1 (6 bases). The CDR3 runs to 13 residues. Germline assignment: CDR1 KGHSH and CDR2 LQKENI. V was cut by 3 bases and J by 8 bases, with 13 bases left in between.

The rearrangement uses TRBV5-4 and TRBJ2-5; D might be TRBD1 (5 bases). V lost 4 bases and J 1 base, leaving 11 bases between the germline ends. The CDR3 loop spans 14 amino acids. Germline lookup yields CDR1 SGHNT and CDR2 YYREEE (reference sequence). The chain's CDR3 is CASSPDTIQETQYF. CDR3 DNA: TGTGCCAGCAGCCCGGACACCATCCAAGAGACCCAGTACTTC.

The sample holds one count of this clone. As DNA, the CDR3 is TGTGCCAGCAGCAGGGTGGGACAGGGAGGCAATGAGCAGTTCTTC. This encodes CASSRVGQGGNEQFF. V gene TRBV7-2 combines with J gene TRBJ2-1, with TRBD1 matching 9 bases. The V segment lost 5 bases and the J segment 6 bases; nucleotides outside the gene matches: 8. Germline-derived CDR1 and CDR2 are SGHTA and FQGNSA. This CDR3 is built from 15 residues.

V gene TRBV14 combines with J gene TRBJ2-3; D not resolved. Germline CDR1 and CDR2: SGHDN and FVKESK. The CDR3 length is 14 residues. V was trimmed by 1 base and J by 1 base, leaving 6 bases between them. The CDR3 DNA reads TGTGCCAGCAGCCAAGTCTCCCGCACAGATACGCAGTATTTT. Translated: CASSQVSRTDTQYF.

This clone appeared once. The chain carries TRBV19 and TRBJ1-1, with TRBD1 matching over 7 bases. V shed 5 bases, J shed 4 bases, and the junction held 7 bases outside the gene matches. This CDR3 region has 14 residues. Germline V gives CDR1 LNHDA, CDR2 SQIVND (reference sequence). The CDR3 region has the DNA TGTGCCAGTAGTGCCCCGACAGGGATCACTGAAGCTTTCTTT. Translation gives CASSAPTGITEAFF.

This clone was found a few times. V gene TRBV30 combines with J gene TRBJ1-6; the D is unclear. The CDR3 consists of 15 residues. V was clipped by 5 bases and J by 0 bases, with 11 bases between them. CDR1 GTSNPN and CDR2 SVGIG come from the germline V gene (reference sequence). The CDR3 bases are TGTGCCTGGGCCCATCCTAGCTCCTATAATTCACCCCTCCACTTT. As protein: CAWAHPSSYNSPLHF. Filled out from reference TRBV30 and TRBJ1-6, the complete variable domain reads SQTIHQWPATLVQPVGSPLSLECTVEGTSNPNLYWYRQAAGRGLQLLFYSVGIGQISSEVPQNLSASRPQDRQFILSSKKLLLSDSGFYLCAWAHPSSYNSPLHFGNGTRLTVT.

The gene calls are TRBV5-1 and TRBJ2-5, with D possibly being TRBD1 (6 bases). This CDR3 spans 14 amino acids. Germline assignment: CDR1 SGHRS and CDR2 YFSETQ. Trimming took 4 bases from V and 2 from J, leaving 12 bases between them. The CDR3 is CASSQGTKQETQYF. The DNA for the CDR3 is TGCGCCAGCAGCCAGGGGACAAAACAAGAGACCCAGTACTTC.

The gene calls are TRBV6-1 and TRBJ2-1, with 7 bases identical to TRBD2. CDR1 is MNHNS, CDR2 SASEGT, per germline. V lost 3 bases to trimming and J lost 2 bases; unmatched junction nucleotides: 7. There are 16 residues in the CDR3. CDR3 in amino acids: CASSDTGGFPYNEQFF. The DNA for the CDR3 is TGTGCCAGCAGTGACACGGGAGGTTTTCCCTACAATGAGCAGTTCTTC.

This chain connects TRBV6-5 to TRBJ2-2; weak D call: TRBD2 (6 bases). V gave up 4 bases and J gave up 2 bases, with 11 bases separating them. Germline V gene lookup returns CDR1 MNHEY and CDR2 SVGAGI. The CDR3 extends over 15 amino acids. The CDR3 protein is CASSSRGRNTGELFF. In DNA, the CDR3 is TGTGCCAGCAGTTCCCGGGGGAGAAACACCGGGGAGCTGTTTTTT.

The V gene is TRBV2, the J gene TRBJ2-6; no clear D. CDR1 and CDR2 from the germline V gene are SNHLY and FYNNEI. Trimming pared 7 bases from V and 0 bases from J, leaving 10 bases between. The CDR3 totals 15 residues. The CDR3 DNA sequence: TGTGCCAGCAAGGAACAGTACTCTGGGGCCAACGTCCTGACTTTC. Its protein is CASKEQYSGANVLTF.

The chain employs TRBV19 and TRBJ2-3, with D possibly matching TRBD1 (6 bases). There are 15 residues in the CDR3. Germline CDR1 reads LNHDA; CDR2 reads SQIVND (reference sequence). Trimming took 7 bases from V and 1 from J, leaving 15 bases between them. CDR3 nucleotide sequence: TGTGCCAGTACCCCGGACAGACTACGCACAGATACGCAGTATTTT. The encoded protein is CASTPDRLRTDTQYF. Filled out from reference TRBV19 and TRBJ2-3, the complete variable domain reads DGGITQSPKYLFRKEGQNVTLSCEQNLNHDAMYWYRQDPGQGLRLIYYSQIVNDFQKGDIAEGYSVSREKKESFPLTVTSAQKNPTAFYLCASTPDRLRTDTQYFGPGTRLTVL.

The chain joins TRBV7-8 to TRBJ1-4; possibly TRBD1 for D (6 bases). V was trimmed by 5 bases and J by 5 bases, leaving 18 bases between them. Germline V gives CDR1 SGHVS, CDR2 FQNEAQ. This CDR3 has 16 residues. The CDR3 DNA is TGTGCCAGCAGCCCACTCCTCGGCAGGGGAAATGAAAAACTGTTTTTT. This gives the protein CASSPLLGRGNEKLFF.

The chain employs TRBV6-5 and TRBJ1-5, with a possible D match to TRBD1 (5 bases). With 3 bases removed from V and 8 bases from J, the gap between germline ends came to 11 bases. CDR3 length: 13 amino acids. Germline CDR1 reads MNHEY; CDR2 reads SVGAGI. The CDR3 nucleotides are TGTGCCAGCAGTTATACCATCAGGGAGCCCCAGCATTTT. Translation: CASSYTIREPQHF.

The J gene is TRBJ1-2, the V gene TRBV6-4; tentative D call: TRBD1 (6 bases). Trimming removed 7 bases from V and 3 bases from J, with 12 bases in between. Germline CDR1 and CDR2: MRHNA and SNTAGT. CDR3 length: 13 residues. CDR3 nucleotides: TGTGCCAGCAAGAGGGCAGGGGACTATGGCTACACCTTC. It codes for CASKRAGDYGYTF.

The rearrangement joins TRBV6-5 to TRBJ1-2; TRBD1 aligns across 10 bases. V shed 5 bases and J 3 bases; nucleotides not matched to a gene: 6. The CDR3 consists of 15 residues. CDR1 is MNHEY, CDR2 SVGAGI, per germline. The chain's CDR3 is CASSTTGTGDYGYTF. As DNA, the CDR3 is TGTGCCAGCAGTACGACCGGGACAGGGGACTATGGCTACACCTTC.

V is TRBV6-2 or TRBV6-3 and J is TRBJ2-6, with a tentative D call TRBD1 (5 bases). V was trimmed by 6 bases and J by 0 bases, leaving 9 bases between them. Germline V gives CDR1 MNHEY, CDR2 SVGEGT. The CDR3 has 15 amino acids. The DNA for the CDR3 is TGTGCCAGCAGCCTTGACAGCTCTGGGGCCAACGTCCTGACTTTC. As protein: CASSLDSSGANVLTF.

The CDR3 loop reads CASRLSDGGYYGYTF. As DNA, the CDR3 is TGTGCCAGTAGACTTTCTGACGGAGGATACTATGGCTACACCTTC. The V gene is TRBV19, the J gene TRBJ1-2; D remains ambiguous. Germline CDR1 is LNHDA and CDR2 is SQIVND (reference sequence). V was shortened by 6 bases and J by 3 bases, with 17 bases between the two germline ends. The CDR3 length is 15 residues.

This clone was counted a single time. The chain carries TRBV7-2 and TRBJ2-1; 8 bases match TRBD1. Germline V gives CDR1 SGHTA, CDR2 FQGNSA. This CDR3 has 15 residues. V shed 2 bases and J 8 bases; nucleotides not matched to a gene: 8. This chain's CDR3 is CASSLTDRGWDEQFF. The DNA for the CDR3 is TGTGCCAGCAGCTTAACCGACAGGGGATGGGATGAGCAGTTCTTC.

As DNA, the CDR3 is TGTGCCAGTAGTGCGGGCCCTTATAGCAATCAGCCCCAGCATTTT. This codes for CASSAGPYSNQPQHF. This chain joins TRBV19 and TRBJ1-5; no firm D call. The CDR3 length is 15 residues. V lost 5 bases to trimming and J lost 0 bases, with 11 bases between them. CDR1 LNHDA and CDR2 SQIVND come from the germline V gene (reference sequence).

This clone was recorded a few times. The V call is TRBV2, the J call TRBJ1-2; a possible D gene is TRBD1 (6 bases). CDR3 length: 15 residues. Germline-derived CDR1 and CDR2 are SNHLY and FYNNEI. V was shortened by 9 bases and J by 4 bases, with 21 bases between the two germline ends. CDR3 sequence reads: CARRDRDIVGYGYTF. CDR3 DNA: TGTGCCAGGAGAGACCGGGACATAGTCGGCTATGGCTACACCTTC.

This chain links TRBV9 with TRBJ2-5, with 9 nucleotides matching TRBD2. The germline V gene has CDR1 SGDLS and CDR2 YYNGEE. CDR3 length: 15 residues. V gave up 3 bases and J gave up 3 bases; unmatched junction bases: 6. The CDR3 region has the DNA TGTGCCAGCAGCGAGGTAGCGGGGGATAAAGAGACCCAGTACTTC. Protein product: CASSEVAGDKETQYF.

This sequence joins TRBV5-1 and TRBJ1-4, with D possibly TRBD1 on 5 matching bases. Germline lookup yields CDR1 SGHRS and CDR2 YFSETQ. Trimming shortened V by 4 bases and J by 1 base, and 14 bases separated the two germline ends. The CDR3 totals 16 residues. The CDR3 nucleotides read TGCGCCAGCAGCACTACAGGATGGGAAACTAATGAAAAACTGTTTTTT. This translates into CASSTTGWETNEKLFF. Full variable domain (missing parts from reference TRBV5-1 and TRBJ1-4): KAGVTQTPRYLIKTRGQQVTLSCSPISGHRSVSWYQQTPGQGLQFLFEYFSETQRNKGNFPGRFSGRQFSNSRSEMNVSTLELGDSALYLCASSTTGWETNEKLFFGSGTQLSVL.